This T cell receptor (beta chain) was sequenced in a study of T cell responses to AZD1222 COVID-19 vaccine. Study observations and caveats: With dominance at 160-218 and 743-854, vaccine-associated CD4 TCRs spanned spike.

CDR3 length: 14 residues. V was trimmed by 5 bases and J by 4 bases, leaving 12 bases between them. CDR1 is SGHTA and CDR2 is FQGNSA in the germline V gene. The protocol was immunoSEQ multiplex PCR, while the TCRdb copy is restricted to in-frame clones and leaves out a portion. The sample yields some 130,000 clones, approximately 91% seen once. Notes on this clone: Its antigen is still unknown.

This clonotype originated in an adult in good health. The input for sequencing was peripheral blood, taken on day 0 of AZD1222 vaccination. V is TRBV7-2 and J is TRBJ2-1; maybe TRBD1 (5 bases). The CDR3 DNA sequence: TGTGCCAGCAGCCGCAGGGAACCTTACAATGAGCAGTTCTTC. Translation gives CASSRREPYNEQFF.